This TCR beta chain was recorded in a study of patients and donors after allogeneic stem cell transplantation. V trimming: 9 bases; J trimming: 4 bases; junction bases outside the gene matches: 8. The CDR3 extends over 16 amino acids. CDR1 MNHNS and CDR2 SASEGT come from the germline V gene. From the RT-PCR reads, TCRdb called clonotypes with MiXCR, one entry per CDR3 protein. There are 800,000 to 1,000,000 distinct CDR3 sequences in the sample; more than 15% occur only once, and roughly 6% lies in the top ten. The sequenced material came from blood, either unsorted or a sorted T cell fraction (not recorded which). The receptor's source is a human donor who was either an allogeneic HSCT recipient or a stem cell or donor lymphocyte infusion donor (not recorded which). It is not recorded whose cells these are; they may come from a transplant donor. The V gene is TRBV6-1, the J gene TRBJ2-2; 13 bases match TRBD2. The CDR3 region has the DNA TGTGCCAGTACTAGCGGGAGGGTCCGAGGCACCGGGGAGCTGTTTTTT. Its protein product is CASTSGRVRGTGELFF.